The 9 T cell receptor beta chains given below trace back to one sample, sequenced in a study of blood T cell repertoires in COVID-19 (TCRdb year 2020). The library was made by the immunoSEQ multiplex PCR assay. Held by TCRdb, this immuneACCESS table contains in-frame sequences only and omits some clones. Under half of the omission traces to an unresolved V gene where checked; the cause of the rest is unknown. The sample contains roughly 230,000 clones, 80% to 90% of them found a single time. Jointly, the top ten make up more than 9% of the sample. Sequencing input: peripheral blood. These receptors were obtained from a woman aged 80 or over with COVID-19, enrolled during active disease.

The chain recombines TRBV28 with TRBJ1-6; tentatively, D is TRBD1 (5 bases). The CDR3 loop spans 15 amino acids. The V end lost 8 bases, the J end lost 6 bases, and 17 bases lay between the germline ends. In germline, CDR1 is MDHEN, CDR2 SYDVKM. The CDR3 DNA sequence: TGTGCCAGCGCCCTCGGGGGGGTCGGTAATTCACCCCTCCACTTT. Its translation is CASALGGVGNSPLHF.

This chain links TRBV24-1 with TRBJ2-2; maybe TRBD1 (6 bases). V dropped 0 bases and J dropped 0 bases, with 10 bases sitting between them. The CDR3 extends over 17 amino acids. Germline V lookup: CDR1 KGHDR, CDR2 SFDVKD. The CDR3 nucleotides are TGTGCCACCAGTGATTTGACAGGGCCCGCGAACACCGGGGAGCTGTTTTTT. It yields the protein CATSDLTGPANTGELFF.

The genes are TRBV5-1 and TRBJ2-3; the match to TRBD1 covers 9 bases. Germline trimming cut 3 bases from V and 2 bases from J; bases unmatched to any gene: 4. The germline CDR1 and CDR2 sequences are SGHRS and YFSETQ. CDR3 size: 15 residues. In nucleotides, the CDR3 is TGCGCCAGCAGCTCCAGGACAGGGGCCACAGATACGCAGTATTTT. Translating it yields CASSSRTGATDTQYF.

The chain links TRBV10-3 to TRBJ1-2; 7 nucleotides align to TRBD1. V lost 5 bases, J lost 2 bases, and 17 bases stayed unmatched. The germline CDR1 and CDR2 sequences are ENHRY and SYGVKD. The CDR3 runs to 18 residues. This CDR3 reads CAISSPGAGGALNYGYTF. CDR3 DNA sequence: TGTGCCATCAGTTCACCCGGGGCAGGGGGAGCTTTAAACTATGGCTACACCTTC.

This chain joins TRBV27 and TRBJ1-1, with D possibly TRBD1 on 5 matching bases. CDR3 length equals 13 residues. Trimming removed 8 bases at V and 4 bases at J, with 14 bases between. In germline, CDR1 is MNHEY, CDR2 SMNVEV (reference sequence). This CDR3 reads CASFVQVGTEAFF. The CDR3 region has the DNA TGTGCCAGCTTCGTACAGGTGGGCACTGAAGCTTTCTTT.

V is TRBV19 and J is TRBJ1-2; 7 bases line up with TRBD1. This CDR3 spans 15 amino acids. CDR1 and CDR2 (germline): LNHDA, SQIVND (reference sequence). The J segment lost 6 bases and the V segment lost 9 bases, leaving 16 bases of the junction unmatched. The CDR3 sequence: CASRRQGNITNGYTF. Here the CDR3 DNA reads TGTGCCAGCCGAAGACAGGGAAATATTACGAATGGCTACACCTTC.

This clone is a singleton in its sample. The chain uses TRBV7-2 and TRBJ1-2; no reliable D call. V was clipped by 5 bases and J by 0 bases, with 16 bases between them. The CDR3 consists of 16 residues. Germline V lookup: CDR1 SGHTA, CDR2 FQGNSA. The CDR3 coding sequence is TGTGCCAGCAGCGCGCTAGCGGTTGGGTCTAACTATGGCTACACCTTC. Its protein is CASSALAVGSNYGYTF.

In regard to this clone: The junction shows a germline mismatch at one end, possibly a read error. The chain is built from TRBV5-4 and TRBJ1-2; D call uncertain. CDR1 and CDR2 (germline): SGHNT, YYREEE (reference sequence). This CDR3 comprises 11 residues. CDR3 residues: CASSLQVGLIF. The CDR3, as DNA: TGTGCCAGCAGCTTGCAAGTTGGCTTAATATTC.

The rearrangement uses TRBV28 and TRBJ1-6, with a possible D match to TRBD1 (5 bases). V gave up 3 bases and J gave up 7 bases, with 13 bases separating them. Germline CDR1 and CDR2: MDHEN and SYDVKM. The length of the CDR3 is 15 residues. The CDR3 coding sequence is TGTGCCAGCAGTTTCCGGGGGATGGGGAATTCACCCCTCCACTTT. Translating gives CASSFRGMGNSPLHF.